One T cell receptor beta chain is described in this entry. As yet, its antigen is unknown. Researchers ran the PCR with 60 Vbeta and 13 Jbeta primers. Generated by immunoSEQ multiplex PCR, the TCRdb table keeps only in-frame clones and is missing some. The repertoire shows fewer than 100,000 clones; the top ten hold 3.8%. The record originates from a study of cytomegalovirus exposure and HLA in healthy donors. Study conclusions and caveats: The authors confirmed in vitro that three CMV-associated chains were specific for CMV antigens. The authors considered a cluster of highly shared sequence variants likely to be a sequencing artifact. In a later analysis, TCR beta V- and J-gene trimming was associated with a missense DCLRE1C variant.

Each of the donors was a healthy bone marrow donor. Sequencing was done on a sample of PBMCs. This clonotype originated in a young man in good health and CMV-seropositive.

CDR3 sequence reads: CASSLVLQATGELFF. The CDR3 coding sequence is TGTGCCAGCAGTTTGGTGCTCCAGGCCACCGGGGAGCTGTTTTTT. The chain carries TRBV2 and TRBJ2-2; D is ambiguous. The length of the CDR3 is 15 residues. V lost 5 bases to trimming and J lost 4 bases, with 14 bases between them. The germline gives CDR1 SNHLY, CDR2 FYNNEI.